Here is one T cell receptor beta chain with its context. Per the original methods: Counts of nucleated cells, estimated from reference gene primer amplification, were obtained. Sequencing was performed with immunoSEQ multiplex PCR; in TCRdb, only in-frame clones are kept and a portion is missing. V, J and clone size are those of that table, while D and trimming were read from the DNA. This repertoire shows over 300,000 clones, approximately 85% found once; its top ten account for 6% to 9%. The length of the CDR3 is 12 residues. Unmatched junction bases numbered 6, after V lost 9 bases and J lost 5 bases. Germline CDR1 SGHDT, CDR2 YYEEEE. These data come from a study of blood T cell repertoires in COVID-19. Study in general: Samples representing acute and convalescent COVID-19 were sourced from the United States, Italy and Spain. Sources were T cells, B-cell-depleted T cells, or PBMCs; the material itself was cDNA or gDNA.

What was sequenced was peripheral blood. This sequence was found in a human donor in a cohort sampled during active COVID-19. V is TRBV5-6 and J is TRBJ2-3; 7 nucleotides align to TRBD1. As DNA, the CDR3 is TGTGCCACCAAGGGGGCGAGAGATACGCAGTATTTT. It yields the protein CATKGARDTQYF.